Listed below are T cell receptor beta chains from one sample, sequenced in a study of blood T cell repertoires in COVID-19. Produced via immunoSEQ multiplex PCR; TCRdb's table is partial and in-frame only. The sample shows around 200,000 clones, over 70% of them seen only once. Material for sequencing was peripheral blood. The origin of the receptors is a woman between 50 and 59 years old with acute or convalescent COVID-19. CDR3s include the opening cysteine and the closing phenylalanine or tryptophan. D genes are given only for firm matches. Size is omitted from some rows. Given values are once, few, many or a class for expanded clones.

j_call: TRBJ2-3; v_call: TRBV9; d_call: .; clone_size: .; cdr3_aa: CASSAQFTDTQYF; cdr3_nt: TGTGCCAGCAGCGCACAGTTTACGGATACGCAGTATTTT
j_call: TRBJ2-5; v_call: TRBV28; d_call: TRBD1; clone_size: .; cdr3_aa: CASSPTSGTGTYQETQYF; cdr3_nt: TGTGCCAGCAGTCCTACCTCCGGGACAGGGACGTACCAAGAGACCCAGTACTTC
j_call: TRBJ1-4; v_call: TRBV5-1; d_call: .; clone_size: few; cdr3_aa: CASSFRGSANEKLFF; cdr3_nt: TGCGCCAGCAGCTTCCGGGGTTCGGCTAATGAAAAACTGTTTTTT
j_call: TRBJ2-7; v_call: TRBV19; d_call: .; clone_size: .; cdr3_aa: CASSIRGVRDEQYF; cdr3_nt: TGTGCCAGTAGTATACGCGGGGTTCGCGACGAGCAGTACTTC
j_call: TRBJ2-7; v_call: TRBV7-9; d_call: TRBD2; clone_size: few; cdr3_aa: CASSPGTSGRDEQYF; cdr3_nt: TGTGCCAGCAGCCCTGGGACTAGCGGGAGGGACGAGCAGTACTTC
j_call: TRBJ2-7; v_call: TRBV28; d_call: TRBD2; clone_size: .; cdr3_aa: CASSLGRGARIQQYF; cdr3_nt: TGTGCCAGCAGTTTAGGGCGGGGGGCAAGAATCCAGCAGTACTTC
j_call: TRBJ2-7; v_call: TRBV27; d_call: TRBD1; clone_size: .; cdr3_aa: CASSDRGGYEQYF; cdr3_nt: TGTGCCAGTTCTGACAGGGGCGGCTACGAGCAGTACTTC
j_call: TRBJ1-5; v_call: TRBV21-1; d_call: .; clone_size: .; cdr3_aa: CASGVSEVCNQPQHF; cdr3_nt: TGTGCCAGCGGGGTTTCGGAGGTCTGCAATCAGCCCCAGCATTTT
j_call: TRBJ2-7; v_call: TRBV19; d_call: TRBD2; clone_size: once; cdr3_aa: CASSIVAGGTSYEQYF; cdr3_nt: TGTGCCAGTAGTATAGTAGCGGGAGGGACCTCCTACGAGCAGTACTTC
j_call: TRBJ2-1; v_call: TRBV20-1; d_call: TRBD2; clone_size: .; cdr3_aa: CSASRAGDWDEQFF; cdr3_nt: TGCAGTGCTAGTCGGGCGGGAGATTGGGATGAGCAGTTCTTC
j_call: TRBJ2-2; v_call: TRBV6-4; d_call: TRBD2; clone_size: .; cdr3_aa: CASSDSIAGVPRGTGELFF; cdr3_nt: TGTGCCAGCAGTGACTCGATTGCGGGAGTGCCCCGAGGCACCGGGGAGCTGTTTTTT
j_call: TRBJ1-2; v_call: TRBV24-1; d_call: TRBD1; clone_size: .; cdr3_aa: CATSDPTGAYYGYTF; cdr3_nt: TGTGCCACCAGTGATCCGACAGGGGCCTACTATGGCTACACCTTC
j_call: TRBJ1-4; v_call: TRBV15; d_call: .; clone_size: .; cdr3_aa: CATSRDNANEKLFF; cdr3_nt: TGTGCCACCAGCAGAGATAATGCGAATGAAAAACTGTTTTTT
j_call: TRBJ2-5; v_call: TRBV6-5; d_call: TRBD2; clone_size: .; cdr3_aa: CASSYQHGGGETQYF; cdr3_nt: TGTGCCAGCAGTTACCAACACGGGGGGGGAGAGACCCAGTACTTC
j_call: TRBJ2-7; v_call: TRBV18; d_call: TRBD2; clone_size: .; cdr3_aa: CASSPRTSGRAYEQYF; cdr3_nt: TGTGCCAGCTCACCACGGACTAGCGGGAGGGCCTACGAGCAGTACTTC
j_call: TRBJ1-1; v_call: TRBV6-4; d_call: .; clone_size: .; cdr3_aa: CASRPNRDSEAFF; cdr3_nt: TGTGCCAGCAGGCCCAACAGGGATTCTGAAGCTTTCTTT
j_call: TRBJ2-2; v_call: TRBV24-1; d_call: .; clone_size: once; cdr3_aa: CATSWGANTGELFF; cdr3_nt: TGTGCCACCAGTTGGGGAGCGAACACCGGGGAGCTGTTTTTT
j_call: TRBJ1-1; v_call: TRBV20-1; d_call: .; clone_size: .; cdr3_aa: CSASPSTMNTEAFF; cdr3_nt: TGCAGTGCTAGTCCCAGCACTATGAACACTGAAGCTTTCTTT
j_call: TRBJ2-3; v_call: TRBV6-1; d_call: .; clone_size: .; cdr3_aa: CASSEDGQSTDTQYF; cdr3_nt: TGTGCCAGCAGTGAAGACGGACAGAGCACAGATACGCAGTATTTT
j_call: TRBJ1-1; v_call: TRBV24-1; d_call: .; clone_size: .; cdr3_aa: CATSDREGEAFF; cdr3_nt: TGTGCCACCAGTGATCGGGAGGGTGAAGCTTTCTTT
j_call: TRBJ2-1; v_call: TRBV27; d_call: TRBD1; clone_size: .; cdr3_aa: CASQWGQESSYNEQFF; cdr3_nt: TGTGCCAGCCAGTGGGGACAGGAGAGCTCCTACAATGAGCAGTTCTTC
j_call: TRBJ2-3; v_call: TRBV6-1; d_call: .; clone_size: .; cdr3_aa: CASSEAASADTQYF; cdr3_nt: TGTGCCAGCAGCGAAGCGGCGAGCGCAGATACGCAGTATTTT
j_call: TRBJ2-7; v_call: TRBV3-1/TRBV3-2; d_call: .; clone_size: .; cdr3_aa: CASSQGPVAEQYF; cdr3_nt: TGTGCCAGCAGCCAAGGCCCGGTAGCCGAGCAGTACTTC
j_call: TRBJ2-5; v_call: TRBV10-1; d_call: TRBD2; clone_size: .; cdr3_aa: CASSERRGLAGAQETQYF; cdr3_nt: TGCGCCAGCAGTGAGCGCCGTGGACTAGCGGGTGCCCAAGAGACCCAGTACTTC
j_call: TRBJ1-2; v_call: TRBV27; d_call: TRBD1; clone_size: once; cdr3_aa: CASSSITGGDGYTF; cdr3_nt: TGTGCCAGCAGTTCGATTACAGGGGGAGATGGCTACACCTTC
j_call: TRBJ2-2; v_call: TRBV7-9; d_call: TRBD1; clone_size: .; cdr3_aa: CASATGASTGELFF; cdr3_nt: TGTGCCAGCGCCACAGGGGCGTCCACCGGGGAGCTGTTTTTT
j_call: TRBJ1-1; v_call: TRBV24-1; d_call: .; clone_size: .; cdr3_aa: CATSEPGDTEAFF; cdr3_nt: TGTGCCACCAGTGAACCAGGGGACACTGAAGCTTTCTTT
j_call: TRBJ2-2; v_call: TRBV7-2; d_call: TRBD1; clone_size: .; cdr3_aa: CASSPDRDRGLSGELFF; cdr3_nt: TGTGCCAGCAGCCCGGACCGGGACAGGGGGCTATCCGGGGAGCTGTTTTTT
j_call: TRBJ2-1; v_call: TRBV28; d_call: .; clone_size: .; cdr3_aa: CASRRVSGSSLYNEQFF; cdr3_nt: TGTGCCAGCAGACGAGTCTCAGGTTCCTCCCTGTACAATGAGCAGTTCTTC
j_call: TRBJ2-3; v_call: TRBV29-1; d_call: TRBD2; clone_size: .; cdr3_aa: CSGAGTTTSDTQYF; cdr3_nt: TGCAGCGGTGCCGGGACTACGACTTCAGATACGCAGTATTTT
j_call: TRBJ1-4; v_call: TRBV28; d_call: .; clone_size: .; cdr3_aa: CASGLRTRNEKLFF; cdr3_nt: TGTGCCAGCGGACTTAGGACCAGGAATGAAAAACTGTTTTTT
j_call: TRBJ2-7; v_call: TRBV7-2; d_call: .; clone_size: .; cdr3_aa: CASSPRSAGRHEQYF; cdr3_nt: TGTGCCAGCAGCCCTCGGTCGGCGGGTCGCCACGAGCAGTACTTC
j_call: TRBJ1-1; v_call: TRBV19; d_call: .; clone_size: .; cdr3_aa: CASSIQLNTEAFF; cdr3_nt: TGTGCCAGTAGTATCCAATTGAACACTGAAGCTTTCTTT
j_call: TRBJ2-1; v_call: TRBV2; d_call: .; clone_size: .; cdr3_aa: CASKGGGEQFF; cdr3_nt: TGTGCCAGCAAAGGAGGTGGTGAGCAGTTCTTC
j_call: TRBJ2-2; v_call: TRBV7-6; d_call: .; clone_size: .; cdr3_aa: CASSNPGKNTGELFF; cdr3_nt: TGTGCCAGCAGCAACCCCGGGAAGAACACCGGGGAGCTGTTTTTT
j_call: TRBJ1-2; v_call: TRBV7-2; d_call: TRBD1; clone_size: .; cdr3_aa: CASSPRTGGLSYGYTF; cdr3_nt: TGTGCCAGCAGCCCACGGACAGGGGGGCTTAGCTATGGCTACACCTTC
j_call: TRBJ2-4; v_call: TRBV5-1; d_call: .; clone_size: .; cdr3_aa: CASSLGQGNIQYF; cdr3_nt: TGCGCCAGCAGCTTGGGTCAGGGTAACATTCAGTACTTC
j_call: TRBJ2-7; v_call: TRBV7-3; d_call: TRBD2; clone_size: .; cdr3_aa: CASSPGLEAYEQYF; cdr3_nt: TGTGCCAGCAGCCCGGGACTAGAGGCCTACGAGCAGTACTTC
j_call: TRBJ2-7; v_call: TRBV5-1; d_call: TRBD1; clone_size: few; cdr3_aa: CASSLGGTGQTYEQYF; cdr3_nt: TGCGCCAGCAGCTTGGGGGGGACGGGACAGACCTACGAGCAGTACTTC
j_call: TRBJ2-7; v_call: TRBV9; d_call: .; clone_size: .; cdr3_aa: CASSVGEPYEQYF; cdr3_nt: TGTGCCAGCAGCGTAGGCGAGCCTTACGAGCAGTACTTC
j_call: TRBJ2-1; v_call: TRBV6-1; d_call: .; clone_size: few; cdr3_aa: CASSERGEQFF; cdr3_nt: TGTGCCAGCAGTGAAAGGGGTGAGCAGTTCTTC
j_call: TRBJ1-5; v_call: TRBV5-5; d_call: .; clone_size: few; cdr3_aa: CASSPAGGLNQPQHF; cdr3_nt: TGTGCCAGCAGCCCCGCCGGGGGGCTTAATCAGCCCCAGCATTTT
j_call: TRBJ2-3; v_call: TRBV5-8; d_call: .; clone_size: once; cdr3_aa: CASSPLRGVGDTQYF; cdr3_nt: TGTGCCAGCAGCCCCCTGCGCGGGGTGGGAGATACGCAGTATTTT
j_call: TRBJ2-3; v_call: TRBV27; d_call: .; clone_size: .; cdr3_aa: CASSSPGGGSYTDTQYF; cdr3_nt: TGTGCCAGCAGCTCCCCGGGGGGCGGGAGTTACACAGATACGCAGTATTTT
j_call: TRBJ1-1; v_call: TRBV11-2; d_call: TRBD1; clone_size: .; cdr3_aa: CASKDRGRLNTEAFF; cdr3_nt: TGTGCCAGCAAAGACAGGGGGCGATTGAACACTGAAGCTTTCTTT
j_call: TRBJ2-7; v_call: TRBV28; d_call: TRBD2; clone_size: few; cdr3_aa: CASSQSWGLADYEQYF; cdr3_nt: TGTGCCAGCAGTCAGAGCTGGGGACTAGCGGACTACGAGCAGTACTTC
j_call: TRBJ1-1; v_call: TRBV19; d_call: .; clone_size: .; cdr3_aa: CASSTSAYTEAFF; cdr3_nt: TGTGCCAGTAGTACCTCAGCGTACACTGAAGCTTTCTTT
j_call: TRBJ2-1; v_call: TRBV7-3; d_call: .; clone_size: .; cdr3_aa: CASSLLSSGEQFF; cdr3_nt: TGTGCCAGCAGCTTACTGAGTTCGGGTGAGCAGTTCTTC
j_call: TRBJ2-1; v_call: TRBV4-2; d_call: .; clone_size: .; cdr3_aa: CASSQGQGVYNEQFF; cdr3_nt: TGTGCCAGCAGTCAAGGGCAAGGGGTCTACAATGAGCAGTTCTTC
j_call: TRBJ2-3; v_call: TRBV27; d_call: TRBD1; clone_size: .; cdr3_aa: CASSFRGTGGSDTQYF; cdr3_nt: TGTGCCAGCAGTTTCCGTGGGACAGGGGGTTCAGATACGCAGTATTTT
j_call: TRBJ1-3; v_call: TRBV2; d_call: .; clone_size: few; cdr3_aa: CASIATGGNTIYF; cdr3_nt: TGTGCCAGCATCGCGACAGGAGGAAACACCATATATTTT
j_call: TRBJ2-5; v_call: TRBV11-2; d_call: .; clone_size: .; cdr3_aa: CASSPGGEWETQYF; cdr3_nt: TGTGCCAGCAGCCCTGGCGGTGAGTGGGAGACCCAGTACTTC
j_call: TRBJ2-1; v_call: TRBV24-1; d_call: TRBD2; clone_size: .; cdr3_aa: CATSDPGGTSGNNEQFF; cdr3_nt: TGTGCCACCAGTGACCCCGGGGGGACTAGCGGCAACAATGAGCAGTTCTTC
j_call: TRBJ2-3; v_call: TRBV27; d_call: TRBD2; clone_size: once; cdr3_aa: CASSLFGGSGGTQYF; cdr3_nt: TGTGCCAGCAGTTTATTCGGAGGGAGCGGGGGTACGCAGTATTTT
j_call: TRBJ2-1; v_call: TRBV30; d_call: TRBD2; clone_size: .; cdr3_aa: CASRTSGKGYNEQFF; cdr3_nt: TGTGCCTCTAGGACTAGCGGAAAAGGCTACAATGAGCAGTTCTTC
j_call: TRBJ2-3; v_call: TRBV18; d_call: TRBD2; clone_size: once; cdr3_aa: CASSQGTSGTGTDTQYF; cdr3_nt: TGTGCCAGCTCACAGGGGACTAGCGGGACCGGCACAGATACGCAGTATTTT
j_call: TRBJ1-6; v_call: TRBV2; d_call: .; clone_size: .; cdr3_aa: CASLEESRSPLHF; cdr3_nt: TGTGCCAGCCTCGAGGAATCGCGGTCACCCCTCCACTTT